One sample yielded the 20 T cell receptor beta chains listed below, sequenced in a study of blood T cell repertoires in COVID-19. Clones were sequenced by immunoSEQ multiplex PCR, and TCRdb holds only the in-frame ones, with some missing. Found here are approximately 300,000 clones, approximately 90% of them singletons; the top ten hold roughly 3.6%. Sequenced sample: peripheral blood. Receptors originate from a woman aged 40 to 49 with acute or convalescent COVID-19.

V and J are TRBV2 and TRBJ2-5; TRBD1 matches 8 bases. V lost 6 bases and J lost 4; bases outside the gene matches: 10. CDR1 is SNHLY and CDR2 is FYNNEI in the germline V gene. The CDR3 sequence is 15 residues long. This CDR3 is CASRRPRTGIETQYF. The CDR3 nucleotides read TGTGCCAGCAGACGACCGAGGACAGGGATAGAGACCCAGTACTTC.

CDR3 sequence (DNA): TGTGCCACACGACGTGTCGGGGGGGCCACCGGGGAGCTGTTTTTT. As protein: CATRRVGGATGELFF. V gene TRBV18 combines with J gene TRBJ2-2; 8 bases match TRBD2. The J segment lost 4 bases and the V segment lost 10 bases, leaving 11 bases of the junction unmatched. Per germline, CDR1 KGHSH and CDR2 LQKENI. There are 15 residues in the CDR3.

Written as DNA, the CDR3 is TGCGCCAGCAGCCAAGATTCGGGGGACAGTAACTATGGCTACACCTTC. It translates to CASSQDSGDSNYGYTF. The rearrangement joins TRBV4-1 to TRBJ1-2; 7 nucleotides agree with TRBD1. Germline CDR1 reads MGHRA; CDR2 reads YSYEKL. The CDR3 length is 16 residues. After removal of 0 bases from V and 1 base from J, the junction contained 5 bases not matched to a gene.

The gene calls are TRBV5-1 and TRBJ1-2; 7 bases match TRBD1. The CDR3 is 15 residues long. The J segment lost 2 bases and the V segment lost 4 bases, leaving 8 bases of the junction unmatched. The V gene's germline CDR1 is SGHRS and CDR2 YFSETQ. The CDR3 region is CASSPGIGGNYGYTF. The CDR3 region has the DNA TGCGCCAGCAGCCCTGGTATAGGGGGCAACTATGGCTACACCTTC.

This chain joins TRBV6-5 and TRBJ1-1, with 7 bases lining up with TRBD1. Germline CDR1 and CDR2: MNHEY and SVGAGI. The CDR3 length is 14 residues. V was pared by 7 bases and J by 0 bases, with 5 bases of the junction left unmatched. The CDR3 protein is CASTPGQLNTEAFF. For the CDR3, the DNA is TGTGCCAGCACTCCGGGACAGTTGAACACTGAAGCTTTCTTT.

This clone was observed a handful of times. V usage is TRBV28 and J usage is TRBJ1-2; a weak D match, TRBD1 (6 bases). Trimming removed 6 bases at V and 4 bases at J, with 18 bases between. CDR3 length equals 15 residues. Germline values: CDR1 MDHEN, CDR2 SYDVKM. CDR3 region: CASRRGGRILYGYTF. The DNA of the CDR3 is TGTGCCAGCAGACGGGGGGGCAGGATTCTCTATGGCTACACCTTC.

This clone was picked up one time. This chain connects TRBV2 to TRBJ1-6; no firm D call. The CDR3 has 13 residues. V gave up 9 bases and J gave up 5 bases, with 11 bases separating them. Per the germline V gene, CDR1 is SNHLY and CDR2 is FYNNEI. Here the CDR3 DNA reads TGTGCCAGTACGAACGGGGATAATTCACCCCTCCACTTT. This codes for CASTNGDNSPLHF.

This clone occurred once. V usage is TRBV12-3 or TRBV12-4 and J usage is TRBJ2-1; D is possibly TRBD1 (5 bases). V was cut by 0 bases and J by 5 bases, with 5 bases left in between. The CDR3 sequence is 13 residues long. This CDR3 reads CASSLAGDNEQFF. The DNA for the CDR3 is TGTGCCAGCAGTTTAGCAGGGGACAATGAGCAGTTCTTC.

The chain recombines TRBV12-5 with TRBJ1-2, with a possible D match to TRBD1 (6 bases). Germline loops: CDR1 LGHNT, CDR2 FRNRAP. The germline V and J ends were trimmed by 1 base and 7 bases, with 7 bases remaining between them. The CDR3 length is 12 residues. This CDR3 is CASGLDRVGYTF. CDR3 DNA sequence: TGTGCTAGTGGTTTGGACAGGGTTGGCTACACCTTC.

This clone was picked up one time. The rearrangement uses TRBV5-4 and TRBJ2-3; a possible D gene is TRBD2 (6 bases). V was pared by 0 bases and J by 2 bases, with 10 bases between. This CDR3 comprises 15 residues. Germline CDR1 SGHNT, CDR2 YYREEE (reference sequence). DNA of the CDR3: TGTGCCAGCAGCTTGGGGGGGACTTTCACAGATACGCAGTATTTT. It specifies CASSLGGTFTDTQYF. Full variable domain (remainder filled in from reference TRBV5-4 and TRBJ2-3): ETGVTQSPTHLIKTRGQQVTLRCSSQSGHNTVSWYQQALGQGPQFIFQYYREEENGRGNFPPRFSGLQFPNYSSELNVNALELDDSALYLCASSLGGTFTDTQYFGPGTRLTVL.

The chain uses TRBV10-3 and TRBJ2-1; 9 bases line up with TRBD1. V dropped 0 bases and J dropped 9; count of bases not matched to a gene: 6. The CDR3 consists of 15 residues. Germline V gene lookup returns CDR1 ENHRY and CDR2 SYGVKD. CDR3 bases: TGTGCCATCAGTGAGTCGCCAACAGGGGGCAGTGAGCAGTTCTTC. Residues: CAISESPTGGSEQFF.

This chain links TRBV19 with TRBJ2-2; D unresolved. The germline V gene encodes CDR1 LNHDA and CDR2 SQIVND (reference sequence). This CDR3 is 13 amino acids long. V lost 10 bases and J 2 bases, leaving 11 bases between the germline ends. In DNA, the CDR3 is TGTGCCACTACGAGGTACAACACCGGGGAGCTGTTTTTT. Protein sequence: CATTRYNTGELFF.

This clone came up once. The chain couples TRBV7-8 to TRBJ1-5; 8 nucleotides agree with TRBD1. Trimming took 4 bases from V and 2 from J; bases not matched to a gene: 1. CDR3 length: 14 residues. The V gene's germline CDR1 is SGHVS and CDR2 FQNEAQ. The CDR3: CASSSDRGNQPQHF. The CDR3 DNA is TGTGCCAGCAGCTCGGACAGGGGCAATCAGCCCCAGCATTTT.

This clone showed up just a few times. The chain joins TRBV4-1 to TRBJ2-1; 8 nucleotides agree with TRBD1. V shed 4 bases, J shed 13 bases, and the junction held 9 bases outside the gene matches. Germline-derived CDR1 and CDR2 are MGHRA and YSYEKL. This CDR3 has 13 amino acids. The CDR3 spells CASSLNSGGDQFF. CDR3 bases: TGCGCCAGCAGCCTTAACTCAGGGGGCGATCAGTTCTTC.

The V gene is TRBV19, the J gene TRBJ1-5; D is possibly TRBD1 (6 bases). Germline V gene sequence: CDR1 LNHDA, CDR2 SQIVND (reference sequence). V shed 3 bases and J shed 11 bases, with 17 bases lying between them. CDR3 length: 14 residues. The CDR3 coding sequence is TGTGCCAGTAGTATGGACAGCGACCTGGGGTCCCAGCATTTT. Residues: CASSMDSDLGSQHF.

The count of this clone is one. This chain joins TRBV5-8 and TRBJ2-6, with TRBD1 as a possible D gene (6 bases). The germline V gene encodes CDR1 SGHTS and CDR2 YDEGEE. The CDR3 loop spans 15 amino acids. V shed 2 bases and J shed 2 bases, with 8 bases lying between them. CDR3 protein: CASSFAGAGANVLTF. The CDR3 DNA reads as TGTGCCAGCAGCTTTGCAGGGGCTGGGGCCAACGTCCTGACTTTC.

V is TRBV7-8 and J is TRBJ1-1; D remains unclear. Trimming left V 1 base short and J 0 bases short, with 9 bases between. CDR3 length: 15 amino acids. Per germline, CDR1 SGHVS and CDR2 FQNEAQ. The CDR3 coding sequence is TGTGCCAGCAGCTTAGAGAGGGTTTTGAACACTGAAGCTTTCTTT. It yields the protein CASSLERVLNTEAFF.

The CDR3 DNA reads TGTGCCTGGAGTGTAGCGCGGACAGGGGGATCACCCCTCCACTTT. Translated, it gives CAWSVARTGGSPLHF. This chain connects TRBV30 to TRBJ1-6; 10 positions agree with TRBD1. V gave up 0 bases and J gave up 10 bases; unmatched junction bases: 6. From germline, CDR1 is GTSNPN and CDR2 SVGIG (reference sequence). This CDR3 is built from 15 residues. The full variable domain, completed using reference TRBV30 and TRBJ1-6, is SQTIHQWPATLVQPVGSPLSLECTVEGTSNPNLYWYRQAAGRGLQLLFYSVGIGQISSEVPQNLSASRPQDRQFILSSKKLLLSDSGFYLCAWSVARTGGSPLHFGNGTRLTVT.

The chain joins TRBV9 to TRBJ2-2; D is unclear. Germline CDR1 is SGDLS and CDR2 is YYNGEE. The CDR3 is 15 residues long. V gave up 4 bases and J gave up 6 bases, with 16 bases separating them. The CDR3 DNA follows: TGTGCCAGCAGCCCCCATTCCCCAGGCGCCGGGGAGCTGTTTTTT. Encoded protein: CASSPHSPGAGELFF. Full variable domain (outside the CDR3, taken from reference TRBV9 and TRBJ2-2): DSGVTQTPKHLITATGQRVTLRCSPRSGDLSVYWYQQSLDQGLQFLIQYYNGEERAKGNILERFSAQQFPDLHSELNLSSLELGDSALYFCASSPHSPGAGELFFGEGSRLTVL.

The CDR3 protein is CASSQGFPSREQYV. The CDR3 coding sequence is TGTGCCAGCAGCCAAGGTTTCCCATCTAGGGAGCAGTACGTC. V is TRBV3-1 (or the pseudogene TRBV3-2) and J is TRBJ2-7; no clear D. Germline V lookup: CDR1 LGHDT, CDR2 YNNKEL (reference sequence). The CDR3 is made up of 14 amino acids. Between the trimmed V and J ends, which lost 1 base and 7 bases, there was a span of 14 bases.